This is a list of T cell receptor beta chains from one sample in a study of vaccination and CD4 T cells after COVID-19. Their recognized antigens are unknown. TCRdb reanalysed the PCR reads using MiXCR and keeps one entry per CDR3 protein. The sample records about 6,700 distinct CDR3 sequences, around half being singletons. Sequences were obtained from CD4+ T cells from blood, cultured in vitro. These receptor sequences come from a human donor in good health. CDR3s include the opening cysteine and the closing phenylalanine or tryptophan. A D gene is named only where the DNA matches it firmly. Where a row states a size, it is once, few, many or the class of an expanded clone; other rows omit it.

V gene: TRBV19
D gene: .
J gene: TRBJ2-5
clone size: .
CDR3 protein: CASSGRRETQYF
CDR3 DNA: TGTGCCAGTAGTGGCAGAAGAGAGACCCAGTACTTC

V gene: TRBV12-3/TRBV12-4
D gene: TRBD1
J gene: TRBJ1-1
clone size: few
CDR3 protein: CASMGQVGTEAFF
CDR3 DNA: TGTGCCAGCATGGGACAGGTGGGCACTGAAGCTTTCTTT

V gene: TRBV27
D gene: TRBD1
J gene: TRBJ2-7
clone size: few
CDR3 protein: CASSTTGVREQYF
CDR3 DNA: TGTGCCAGCAGTACCACAGGGGTACGCGAGCAGTACTTC

V gene: TRBV20-1
D gene: .
J gene: TRBJ1-2
clone size: .
CDR3 protein: CSARDYAYRYTF
CDR3 DNA: TGCAGTGCTAGAGATTATGCGTACCGCTACACCTTC

V gene: TRBV10-3
D gene: .
J gene: TRBJ2-3
clone size: .
CDR3 protein: CAISGQVTDTQYF
CDR3 DNA: TGTGCCATCAGTGGGCAGGTCACAGATACGCAGTATTTT

V gene: TRBV6-1
D gene: .
J gene: TRBJ1-1
clone size: .
CDR3 protein: CASRHTGYAEAFF
CDR3 DNA: TGTGCCAGCAGACATACAGGGTACGCTGAAGCTTTCTTT

V gene: TRBV28
D gene: .
J gene: TRBJ1-2
clone size: .
CDR3 protein: CASSILVGNYGYTF
CDR3 DNA: TGTGCCAGCAGTATTCTAGTAGGGAACTATGGCTACACCTTC

V gene: TRBV19
D gene: TRBD2
J gene: TRBJ2-2
clone size: .
CDR3 protein: CASSGWGLAAGELFF
CDR3 DNA: TGTGCCAGTAGTGGGTGGGGACTAGCGGCCGGGGAGCTGTTTTTT

V gene: TRBV15
D gene: .
J gene: TRBJ2-2
clone size: few
CDR3 protein: CATSREGRSNTGELFF
CDR3 DNA: TGTGCCACCAGCAGAGAGGGACGGTCGAACACCGGGGAGCTGTTTTTT

V gene: TRBV19
D gene: TRBD2
J gene: TRBJ2-5
clone size: .
CDR3 protein: CASNPGLTPETQYF
CDR3 DNA: TGTGCCAGTAATCCGGGACTAACCCCGGAGACCCAGTACTTC

V gene: TRBV24-1
D gene: .
J gene: TRBJ2-2
clone size: .
CDR3 protein: CATSHPTRNTRELFF
CDR3 DNA: TGTGCCACCAGTCACCCGACACGAAACACCAGGGAGCTGTTTTTT

V gene: TRBV24-1
D gene: TRBD2
J gene: TRBJ2-3
clone size: few
CDR3 protein: CATSEGLAGTADTQYF
CDR3 DNA: TGTGCCACCAGTGAGGGACTAGCGGGAACCGCAGATACGCAGTATTTT

V gene: TRBV7-2
D gene: TRBD1
J gene: TRBJ1-2
clone size: few
CDR3 protein: CASSPQTGVDYGYTF
CDR3 DNA: TGTGCCAGCAGCCCCCAGACAGGGGTCGACTATGGCTACACCTTC

V gene: TRBV6-1
D gene: TRBD1
J gene: TRBJ1-1
clone size: .
CDR3 protein: CASRGQAYTEAFF
CDR3 DNA: TGTGCCAGCAGGGGACAGGCCTACACTGAAGCTTTCTTT

V gene: TRBV7-2
D gene: .
J gene: TRBJ2-7
clone size: .
CDR3 protein: CASSLVGTDGTYEQYF
CDR3 DNA: TGTGCCAGCAGCTTAGTAGGTACCGACGGGACCTACGAGCAGTACTTC

V gene: TRBV19
D gene: .
J gene: TRBJ1-1
clone size: .
CDR3 protein: CASSRTDLMNTEAFF
CDR3 DNA: TGTGCCAGTAGTAGGACGGATCTCATGAACACTGAAGCTTTCTTT

V gene: TRBV11-2
D gene: .
J gene: TRBJ2-7
clone size: .
CDR3 protein: CASKGRDYEQYF
CDR3 DNA: TGTGCCAGCAAAGGCAGAGACTACGAGCAGTACTTC

V gene: TRBV30
D gene: .
J gene: TRBJ1-2
clone size: .
CDR3 protein: CAWRSLRGGYTF
CDR3 DNA: TGTGCCTGGAGAAGCTTAAGGGGCGGCTACACCTTC

V gene: TRBV6-2/TRBV6-3
D gene: .
J gene: TRBJ1-2
clone size: few
CDR3 protein: CASSVGIYGYTF
CDR3 DNA: TGTGCCAGCAGTGTCGGGATTTATGGCTACACCTTC

V gene: TRBV5-4
D gene: .
J gene: TRBJ1-1
clone size: .
CDR3 protein: CASSLGNNQGTGAFF
CDR3 DNA: TGTGCCAGCAGCTTGGGGAACAATCAGGGTACGGGGGCTTTCTTT

V gene: TRBV20-1
D gene: .
J gene: TRBJ2-2
clone size: few
CDR3 protein: CSARSSTGELFF
CDR3 DNA: TGCAGTGCTCGCTCCTCCACCGGGGAGCTGTTTTTT

V gene: TRBV15
D gene: .
J gene: TRBJ2-7
clone size: .
CDR3 protein: CATSRARDSYEQYF
CDR3 DNA: TGTGCCACCAGCAGAGCTCGGGACTCCTACGAGCAGTACTTC